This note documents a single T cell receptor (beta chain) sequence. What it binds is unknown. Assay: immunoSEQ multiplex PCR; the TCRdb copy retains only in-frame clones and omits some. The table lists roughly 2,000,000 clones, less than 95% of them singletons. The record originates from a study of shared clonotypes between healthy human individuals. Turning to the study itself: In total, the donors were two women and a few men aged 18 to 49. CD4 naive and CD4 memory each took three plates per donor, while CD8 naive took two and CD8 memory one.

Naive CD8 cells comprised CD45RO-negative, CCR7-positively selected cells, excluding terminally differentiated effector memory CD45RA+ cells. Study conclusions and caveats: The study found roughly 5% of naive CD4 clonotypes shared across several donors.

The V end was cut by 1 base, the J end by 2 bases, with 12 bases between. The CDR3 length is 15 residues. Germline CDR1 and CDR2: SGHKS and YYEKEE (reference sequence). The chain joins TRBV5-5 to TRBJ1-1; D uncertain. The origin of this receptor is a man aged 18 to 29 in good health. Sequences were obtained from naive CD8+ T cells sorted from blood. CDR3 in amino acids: CASSLRPDGNTEAFF. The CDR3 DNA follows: TGTGCCAGCAGCTTGCGTCCCGACGGCAACACTGAAGCTTTCTTT.